The clone carrying this T cell receptor beta chain was seen more than once but under ten times. Other nucleotide sequences from this sample produce the same CDR3. The entry originates in a study of blood T cell repertoires in COVID-19. About the study: The origin of the acute and convalescent COVID-19 samples was the United States, Italy and Spain. PBMCs, B-cell-depleted T cells, or T cells were the source of the cDNA or gDNA that made up the material.

Original processing methods: Reference gene primer amplification gave estimated nucleated cell counts. Some clones are missing from TCRdb's copy, which holds only in-frame ones; the method was immunoSEQ multiplex PCR. D and trimming were read from the DNA, whereas the V and J calls and clone size are those reported in that table. The sample holds over 70,000 clones, roughly three quarters seen once. What was sequenced was peripheral blood. This receptor was identified in an elderly woman with acute or convalescent COVID-19.

CDR3 sequence reads: CASSIQGNTEAFF. The CDR3 DNA reads as TGTGCCAGCAGCATTCAGGGGAACACTGAAGCTTTCTTT. This sequence joins TRBV11-3 and TRBJ1-1; D is possibly TRBD1 (5 bases). Deletions cut 5 bases from V and 1 base from J, with 8 bases between. The CDR3 is 13 residues long. Germline V gene sequence: CDR1 SGHNT, CDR2 YENEEA. Complete variable domain (other parts from reference TRBV11-3 and TRBJ1-1): EAGVVQSPRYKIIEKKQPVAFWCNPISGHNTLYWYLQNLGQGPELLIRYENEEAVDDSQLPKDRFSAERLKGVDSTLKIQPAELGDSAVYLCASSIQGNTEAFFGQGTRLTVV.